This note documents a single TCR beta chain sequence. This sample stems from a study of blood T cells in healthy people across ages. V lost 6 bases, J lost 9 bases, and 6 bases stayed unmatched. The CDR3 extends over 13 amino acids. From germline, CDR1 is MDHEN and CDR2 SYDVKM. With a J-beta primer mix and a sample-barcoded 5' primer, a second PCR ran about 6 to 11 cycles. Via MiXCR, TCRdb re-called the 5' RACE reads, giving one row per CDR3 protein. The profile shows roughly 730,000 distinct CDR3 sequences, 45% to 70% of them singletons. The source material was blood. The receptor's source is a man aged 40-55 years in good health. The chain combines TRBV28 with TRBJ2-1, with 9 nucleotides matching TRBD2. CDR3 loop: CASRAGGPGEQFF. CDR3 nucleotide sequence: TGTGCCAGCAGGGCGGGAGGGCCCGGTGAGCAGTTCTTC.